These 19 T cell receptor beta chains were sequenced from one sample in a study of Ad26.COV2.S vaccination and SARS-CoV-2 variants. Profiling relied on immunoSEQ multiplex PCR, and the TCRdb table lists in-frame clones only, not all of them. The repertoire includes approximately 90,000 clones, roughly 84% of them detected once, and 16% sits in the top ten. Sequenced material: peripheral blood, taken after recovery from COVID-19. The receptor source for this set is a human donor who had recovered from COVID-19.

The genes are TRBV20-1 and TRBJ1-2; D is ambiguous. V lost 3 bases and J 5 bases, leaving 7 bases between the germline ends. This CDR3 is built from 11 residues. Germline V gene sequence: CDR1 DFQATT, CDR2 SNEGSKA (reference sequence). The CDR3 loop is CSASTSYGYTF. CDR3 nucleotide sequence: TGCAGTGCTAGCACCAGTTATGGCTACACCTTC.

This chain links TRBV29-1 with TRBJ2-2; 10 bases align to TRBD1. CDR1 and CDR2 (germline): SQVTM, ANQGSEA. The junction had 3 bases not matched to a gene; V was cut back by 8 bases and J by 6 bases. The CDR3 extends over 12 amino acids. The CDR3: CSFGQGAGELFF. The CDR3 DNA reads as TGCAGCTTTGGACAGGGGGCCGGGGAGCTGTTTTTT.

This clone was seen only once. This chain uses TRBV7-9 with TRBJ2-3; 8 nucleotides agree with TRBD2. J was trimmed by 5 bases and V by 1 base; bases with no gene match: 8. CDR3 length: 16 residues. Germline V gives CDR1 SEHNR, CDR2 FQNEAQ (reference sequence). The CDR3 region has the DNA TGTGCCAGCAGCTTAGGCCCAAGCGGGAGCGGAGATACGCAGTATTTT. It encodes CASSLGPSGSGDTQYF.

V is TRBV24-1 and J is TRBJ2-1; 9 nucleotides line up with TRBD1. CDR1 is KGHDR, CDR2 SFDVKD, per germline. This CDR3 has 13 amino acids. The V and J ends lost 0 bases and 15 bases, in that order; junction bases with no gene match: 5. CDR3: CATSDLEGQGRFF. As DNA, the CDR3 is TGTGCCACCAGTGATTTGGAGGGACAGGGTCGGTTCTTC.

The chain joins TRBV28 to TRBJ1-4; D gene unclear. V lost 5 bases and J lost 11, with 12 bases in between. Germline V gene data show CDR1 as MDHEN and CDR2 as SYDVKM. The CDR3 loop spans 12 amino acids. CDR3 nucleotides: TGTGCCAGCAGTCCTCCCCGAGGGAAACTGTTTTTT. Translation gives CASSPPRGKLFF.

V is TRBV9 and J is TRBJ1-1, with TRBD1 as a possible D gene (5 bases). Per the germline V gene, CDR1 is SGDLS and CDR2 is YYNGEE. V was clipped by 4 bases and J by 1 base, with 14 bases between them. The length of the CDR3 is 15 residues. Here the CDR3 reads CASSHRTGQNTEAFF. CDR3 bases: TGTGCCAGCAGCCACCGGACGGGGCAGAACACTGAAGCTTTCTTT.

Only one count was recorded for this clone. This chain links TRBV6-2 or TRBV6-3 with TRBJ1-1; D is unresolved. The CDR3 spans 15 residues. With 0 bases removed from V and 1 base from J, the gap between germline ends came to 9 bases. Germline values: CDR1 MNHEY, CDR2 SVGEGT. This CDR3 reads CASSYSTRTNTEAFF. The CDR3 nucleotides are TGTGCCAGCAGTTACTCGACAAGAACGAACACTGAAGCTTTCTTT.

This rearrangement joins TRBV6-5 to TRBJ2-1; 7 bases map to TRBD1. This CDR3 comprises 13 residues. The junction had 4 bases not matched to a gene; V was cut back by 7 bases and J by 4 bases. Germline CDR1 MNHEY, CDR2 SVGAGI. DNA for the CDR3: TGTGCCAGCAAGGGACAGAAGTACAATGAGCAGTTCTTC. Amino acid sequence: CASKGQKYNEQFF.

DNA for the CDR3: TGTGCCAGTCGGGGCTTCGCGGGAGGGTCAGATACGCAGTATTTT. Its protein product is CASRGFAGGSDTQYF. The genes are TRBV27 and TRBJ2-3; 9 positions match TRBD2. The CDR3 consists of 15 residues. Germline CDR1 and CDR2: MNHEY and SMNVEV (reference sequence). Losses at the gene ends were 9 bases for V and 4 bases for J; bases not matched to a gene: 11.

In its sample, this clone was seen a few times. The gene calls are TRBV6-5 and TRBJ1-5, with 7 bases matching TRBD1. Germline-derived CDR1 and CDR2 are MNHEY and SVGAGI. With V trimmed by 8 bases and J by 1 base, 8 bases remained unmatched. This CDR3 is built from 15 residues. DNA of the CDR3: TGTGCCAGCCGGACCGGGACAGCAAGCAATCAGCCCCAGCATTTT. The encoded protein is CASRTGTASNQPQHF.

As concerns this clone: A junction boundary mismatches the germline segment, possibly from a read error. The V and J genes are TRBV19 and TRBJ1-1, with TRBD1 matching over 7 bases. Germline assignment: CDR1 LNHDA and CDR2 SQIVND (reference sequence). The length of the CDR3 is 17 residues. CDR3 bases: TGTGCCAGTATCCCCCGCCCCTCCGACAGGGTGAAAACTGAAGCTTTCTTT. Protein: CASIPRPSDRVKTEAFF.

CDR3 loop: CASSQDRRGRDLFYEQYF. DNA for the CDR3: TGTGCCAGCAGCCAAGATCGCAGGGGGAGGGACCTTTTCTACGAGCAGTACTTC. The chain joins TRBV4-2 to TRBJ2-7, with D perhaps assigned TRBD1 or TRBD2 (7 bases each). Trimming shortened V by 0 bases and J by 3 bases, and 21 bases separated the two germline ends. The germline V gene has CDR1 LGHNA and CDR2 YNFKEQ. CDR3 size: 18 residues.

Written as DNA, the CDR3 is TGTGCCAGCAGCATCAGGAGAGGGGAAAAACTGTTTTTT. Its protein is CASSIRRGEKLFF. This chain joins TRBV21-1 and TRBJ1-4. TRBV21-1 is a known pseudogene. CDR3 size: 13 residues.

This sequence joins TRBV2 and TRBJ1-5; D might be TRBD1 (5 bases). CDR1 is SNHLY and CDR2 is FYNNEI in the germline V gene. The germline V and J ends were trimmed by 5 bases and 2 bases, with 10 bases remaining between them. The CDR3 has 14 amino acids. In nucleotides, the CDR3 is TGTGCCAGCAGTCATGGGACCGGCAATCAGCCCCAGCATTTT. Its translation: CASSHGTGNQPQHF.

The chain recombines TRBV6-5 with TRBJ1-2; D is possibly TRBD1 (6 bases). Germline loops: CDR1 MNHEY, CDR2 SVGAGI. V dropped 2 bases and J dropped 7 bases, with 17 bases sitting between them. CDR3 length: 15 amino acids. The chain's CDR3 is CASSYLGGAQGGYTF. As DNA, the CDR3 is TGTGCCAGCAGTTACCTTGGGGGGGCCCAGGGTGGCTACACCTTC.

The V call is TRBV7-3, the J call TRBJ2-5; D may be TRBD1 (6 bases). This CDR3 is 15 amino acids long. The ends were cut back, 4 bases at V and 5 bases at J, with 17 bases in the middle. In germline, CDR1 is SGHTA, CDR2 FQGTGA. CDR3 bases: TGTGCCAGCAGCTCCCGGGTGGGCCAGGGGGAGACCCAGTACTTC. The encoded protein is CASSSRVGQGETQYF.

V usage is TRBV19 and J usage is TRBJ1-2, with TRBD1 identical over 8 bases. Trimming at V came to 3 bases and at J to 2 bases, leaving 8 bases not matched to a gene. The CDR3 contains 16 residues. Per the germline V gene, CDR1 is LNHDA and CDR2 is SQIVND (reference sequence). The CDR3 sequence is CASSIGQGGGNYGYTF. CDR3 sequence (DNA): TGTGCCAGTAGTATCGGACAGGGCGGCGGGAACTATGGCTACACCTTC.

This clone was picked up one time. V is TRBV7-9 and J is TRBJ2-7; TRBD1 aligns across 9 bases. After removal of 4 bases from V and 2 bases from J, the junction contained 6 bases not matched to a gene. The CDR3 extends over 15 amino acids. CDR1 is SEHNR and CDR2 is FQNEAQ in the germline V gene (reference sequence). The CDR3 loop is CASSSGQGDPYEQYF. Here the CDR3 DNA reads TGTGCCAGCAGCTCGGGACAGGGAGACCCCTACGAGCAGTACTTC.

CDR3 region: CASKPKGDSPYGYTF. CDR3 sequence (DNA): TGTGCCTCCAAACCCAAGGGGGACAGTCCTTATGGCTACACCTTC. This sequence joins TRBV19 and TRBJ1-2; 7 bases agree with TRBD1. Per the germline V gene, CDR1 is LNHDA and CDR2 is SQIVND (reference sequence). This CDR3 has 15 amino acids. J was trimmed by 5 bases and V by 11 bases; bases with no gene match: 17.